Presented here are 29 T cell receptor beta chains from one specimen sequenced in a study of shared T cell receptors in the human thymus (dated by TCRdb to the early 2020s). Libraries came from the immunoSEQ multiplex PCR assay. TCRdb limited this immuneACCESS table to in-frame rearrangements with V and J called. A share of clones is missing; checked studies link under half to unresolved V genes, and the rest is unexplained. The table for this sample lists just under 550,000 clones; around 78% of them were counted only once. About 0.013% of the sample goes to the ten largest clones. This sample also belongs to another study, concerning human thymus T cells.

The sample comprised thymocytes. These TCRs come from a boy under two years old with a congenital heart defect. Donor details come from another sample of the same person, matched by shared clones.

This chain uses TRBV30 with TRBJ2-5, with 9 bases that match TRBD2. Germline assignment: CDR1 GTSNPN and CDR2 SVGIG (reference sequence). The length of the CDR3 is 18 residues. V trimming: 0 bases; J trimming: 5 bases; junction bases outside the gene matches: 16. CDR3 region: CAWSVRVWREGNDETQYF. Here the CDR3 DNA reads TGTGCCTGGAGTGTACGGGTTTGGCGGGAGGGTAACGATGAGACCCAGTACTTC.

The rearrangement uses TRBV12-5 and TRBJ1-2; perhaps TRBD1 as D (6 bases). The germline V gene encodes CDR1 LGHNT and CDR2 FRNRAP. This CDR3 has 14 residues. V was pared by 4 bases and J by 5 bases, with 14 bases between. The CDR3 DNA sequence: TGTGCTAGTGGTTCGCCGACAGGATTTTATGGCTACACCTTC. This gives the protein CASGSPTGFYGYTF.

J is TRBJ2-7 and V is TRBV10-2, with a possible D match to TRBD2 (7 bases). The germline CDR1 and CDR2 sequences are WSHSY and SAAADI. The V end was cut by 2 bases, the J end by 6 bases, with 23 bases between. This CDR3 has 17 residues. CDR3 residues: CASSEPQGRGKLCEQYF. CDR3 DNA: TGCGCCAGCAGTGAGCCCCAGGGGAGGGGCAAATTATGCGAGCAGTACTTC.

The J gene is TRBJ2-1, the V gene TRBV27; D is perhaps TRBD2 (5 bases). Trimming took off 1 base at V and 6 bases at J, with 13 bases between the two ends. Looked up from germline, CDR1 is MNHEY and CDR2 is SMNVEV (reference sequence). The CDR3 loop spans 15 amino acids. The CDR3 nucleotides read TGTGCCAGCAGTTTATGCGCTGGTCGGGGCAATGAGCAGTTCTTC. It yields the protein CASSLCAGRGNEQFF.

CDR3 sequence: CASSQGLARFNYEQYF. CDR3 DNA sequence: TGTGCCAGCAGCCAGGGACTAGCGAGATTTAACTACGAGCAGTACTTC. The V and J genes are TRBV11-3 and TRBJ2-7, with 10 bases aligning to TRBD2. This CDR3 comprises 16 residues. CDR1 and CDR2 from the germline V gene are SGHNT and YENEEA. V gave up 5 bases and J gave up 3 bases; unmatched junction bases: 10.

V and J are TRBV5-5 and TRBJ2-7; TRBD1 aligns across 8 bases. The V segment lost 2 bases and the J segment 5 bases; nucleotides outside the gene matches: 9. CDR3 length equals 15 residues. The germline V gene has CDR1 SGHKS and CDR2 YYEKEE (reference sequence). The CDR3, as DNA: TGTGCCAGCAGCTTTTTCCCGGACAGGGACGACGAGCAGTACTTC. As protein: CASSFFPDRDDEQYF.

The chain uses TRBV9 and TRBJ2-2, with 14 bases aligning to TRBD2. The CDR3 runs to 18 residues. Germline V gives CDR1 SGDLS, CDR2 YYNGEE. J lost 7 bases, V lost 3 bases, and 11 bases had no gene match. CDR3 region: CASSGDPGLAGDSGELFF. CDR3 coding DNA: TGTGCCAGCAGCGGGGATCCGGGACTAGCGGGAGATAGCGGGGAGCTGTTTTTT.

The gene calls are TRBV11-2 and TRBJ2-7, with D unresolved. The length of the CDR3 is 12 residues. Trimming left V 5 bases short and J 0 bases short, with 5 bases between. Per germline, CDR1 SGHAT and CDR2 FQNNGV. CDR3 loop: CASSRYSYEQYF. The DNA for the CDR3 is TGTGCCAGCAGCCGCTACTCCTACGAGCAGTACTTC.

The chain is built from TRBV5-6 and TRBJ2-7, with D possibly being TRBD1 (6 bases). The CDR3 loop spans 18 amino acids. The V and J ends lost 1 base and 0 bases respectively, with 20 bases between them. Germline V gene lookup returns CDR1 SGHDT and CDR2 YYEEEE. CDR3: CASSLWGRPGKLSYEQYF. The CDR3 bases are TGTGCCAGCAGCTTGTGGGGGCGCCCCGGCAAACTCTCCTACGAGCAGTACTTC.

The chain joins TRBV2 to TRBJ2-7; 7 bases are shared with TRBD2. The CDR3 runs to 14 residues. With V trimmed by 6 bases and J by 2 bases, 7 bases remained unmatched. The germline V gene encodes CDR1 SNHLY and CDR2 FYNNEI. The CDR3 is CASSVAGFAYEQYF. The DNA for the CDR3 is TGTGCCAGCAGCGTAGCGGGTTTCGCCTACGAGCAGTACTTC.

This clone was recorded once. The chain joins TRBV30 to TRBJ1-4; 7 bases map to TRBD1. The CDR3 runs 16 residues. After removal of 2 bases from V and 7 bases from J, the junction contained 13 bases not matched to a gene. CDR1 and CDR2 from the germline V gene are GTSNPN and SVGIG (reference sequence). CDR3 residues: CAWSFRQGKEGEKLFF. CDR3 DNA: TGTGCCTGGAGTTTCCGACAGGGAAAGGAAGGTGAAAAACTGTTTTTT. The full variable domain, in which reference TRBV30 and TRBJ1-4 provide the parts outside the CDR3, is SQTIHQWPATLVQPVGSPLSLECTVEGTSNPNLYWYRQAAGRGLQLLFYSVGIGQISSEVPQNLSASRPQDRQFILSSKKLLLSDSGFYLCAWSFRQGKEGEKLFFGSGTQLSVL.

As regards this clone: One end of the junction is discordant with germline, which a read error may explain. Other DNA sequences in the same sample also yield this CDR3. This rearrangement joins TRBV7-6 to TRBJ1-2; D may be TRBD1 (5 bases). The CDR3 has 15 amino acids. CDR1 and CDR2 (germline): SGHVS, FNYEAQ. CDR3 loop: CASSLGAGQMDGYTF. The CDR3 nucleotides read TGTGCCAGTAGCTTAGGGGCAGGGCAGATGGATGGCTACACCTTC.

The chain links TRBV9 to TRBJ2-3; TRBD1 matches at 7 bases. This CDR3 is built from 16 residues. J gave up 8 bases and V 2 bases, and 14 bases lay outside the gene matches. Germline V gene data show CDR1 as SGDLS and CDR2 as YYNGEE. The chain's CDR3 is CASSVHRGRNLVTQYF. CDR3 DNA: TGTGCCAGCAGCGTCCACAGGGGAAGGAACCTAGTTACGCAGTATTTT.

The chain is built from TRBV4-1 and TRBJ2-5; possibly TRBD1 for D (5 bases). V gave up 4 bases and J gave up 0 bases, with 21 bases separating them. The CDR3 is 18 residues long. Germline V gives CDR1 MGHRA, CDR2 YSYEKL. CDR3 sequence reads: CASSPTTPGPSYQETQYF. The CDR3 nucleotides read TGCGCCAGCAGCCCTACGACGCCAGGGCCCTCCTACCAAGAGACCCAGTACTTC.

CDR3 sequence reads: CASSINWWSNQPQHF. CDR3 DNA: TGCGCCAGCAGCATAAACTGGTGGAGCAATCAGCCCCAGCATTTT. This chain uses TRBV4-1 with TRBJ1-5; the D is unclear. Looked up from germline, CDR1 is MGHRA and CDR2 is YSYEKL. V was cut by 5 bases and J by 1 base, with 12 bases left in between. The CDR3 is 15 residues long.

The chain combines TRBV5-6 with TRBJ1-4; no definite D call. The V end lost 4 bases, the J end lost 6 bases, and 7 bases lay between the germline ends. CDR3 length equals 12 residues. Germline-derived CDR1 and CDR2 are SGHDT and YYEEEE. The CDR3 coding sequence is TGTGCCAGCAGCCGAGCCTATGAAAAACTGTTTTTT. Residues: CASSRAYEKLFF.

The genes are TRBV6-5 and TRBJ1-1; D not resolved. Germline V gene data show CDR1 as MNHEY and CDR2 as SVGAGI. V was clipped by 1 base and J by 0 bases, with 12 bases between them. This CDR3 contains 16 residues. CDR3 loop: CASSYLGRAMNTEAFF. Written as DNA, the CDR3 is TGTGCCAGCAGTTACTTAGGCAGAGCGATGAACACTGAAGCTTTCTTT.

For the CDR3, the DNA is TGTGCCAGCAGCGCAGGGCGAAATCAGCCCCAGCATTTT. It translates to CASSAGRNQPQHF. The chain couples TRBV6-5 to TRBJ1-5, with D perhaps TRBD1 (5 bases). The CDR3 runs to 13 residues. Germline CDR1 is MNHEY and CDR2 is SVGAGI. The V end was cut by 6 bases, the J end by 4 bases, with 10 bases between.

The rearrangement links TRBV21-1 to TRBJ2-6; TRBD2 is taken as the D call from the table, unchecked against the DNA. TRBV21-1 counts as a pseudogene. The CDR3 length is 17 residues. The CDR3 nucleotides are TGTGCCAGCAGCAAAGGCGGGGGTCGGCGTGGGGCCAACGTCCTGACTTTC. Translating gives CASSKGGGRRGANVLTF.

For this clone: Other DNA sequences in the sample encode the same CDR3. The V gene is TRBV4-3, the J gene TRBJ2-7, with 10 bases lining up with TRBD2. The J segment lost 2 bases and the V segment lost 1 base, leaving 2 bases of the junction unmatched. Germline lookup yields CDR1 LGHNA and CDR2 YSLEER. The CDR3 spans 15 residues. CDR3 sequence reads: CASSQVAGGAYEQYF. In DNA, the CDR3 is TGCGCCAGCAGCCAAGTAGCGGGAGGTGCCTACGAGCAGTACTTC.

The rearrangement joins TRBV7-9 to TRBJ2-5; maybe TRBD2 (5 bases). The CDR3 has 12 residues. Germline V gene data show CDR1 as SEHNR and CDR2 as FQNEAQ (reference sequence). Between the trimmed V and J ends, which lost 1 base and 5 bases, there was a span of 5 bases. CDR3 nucleotides: TGTGCCAGCAGCTTAGGGAGGGAGACCCAGTACTTC. Its protein product is CASSLGRETQYF. Complete variable domain (other parts from reference TRBV7-9 and TRBJ2-5): DTGVSQNPRHKITKRGQNVTFRCDPISEHNRLYWYRQTLGQGPEFLTYFQNEAQLEKSRLLSDRFSAERPKGSFSTLEIQRTEQGDSAMYLCASSLGRETQYFGPGTRLLVL.

This chain connects TRBV19 to TRBJ1-2, with a weak D call TRBD1 (6 bases). This CDR3 comprises 15 residues. Germline assignment: CDR1 LNHDA and CDR2 SQIVND (reference sequence). Trimming shortened V by 7 bases and J by 2 bases, and 17 bases separated the two germline ends. CDR3 sequence: CASTRTAPINYGYTF. The CDR3 nucleotides are TGTGCCAGTACCCGGACAGCCCCCATAAACTATGGCTACACCTTC.

The chain uses TRBV10-3 and TRBJ2-3; D is possibly TRBD2 (6 bases). This CDR3 comprises 12 residues. Germline CDR1 reads ENHRY; CDR2 reads SYGVKD. The ends were cut back, 6 bases at V and 6 bases at J, with 10 bases in the middle. The CDR3: CAISPGGDTQYF. CDR3 in DNA: TGTGCCATCAGCCCTGGGGGGGATACGCAGTATTTT.

The V call is TRBV29-1, the J call TRBJ2-7; D might be TRBD1 (6 bases). Per germline, CDR1 SQVTM and CDR2 ANQGSEA. CDR3 length equals 16 residues. The V end was cut by 4 bases, the J end by 5 bases, with 24 bases between. DNA of the CDR3: TGCAGCGTTGTTTTGGGGGCGGGCCCGTTAAGGAACGAGCAGTACTTC. This translates into CSVVLGAGPLRNEQYF.

In the case of this clone: Relative to the germline gene, one junction end is altered; a read error may explain this. In the same sample, other DNA sequences code for this CDR3. The rearrangement links TRBV25-1 to TRBJ2-7, with 8 bases fitting TRBD2. The germline CDR1 and CDR2 sequences are MGHDK and SYGVNS. The CDR3 consists of 14 residues. CDR3 DNA: TGTGCCAGCGAAGCGAGCGGGAGTCTAGACGAGCAGTACTTT. Its protein is CASEASGSLDEQYF.

This clone was seen a few times. The chain carries TRBV10-3 and TRBJ2-2; 9 bases fit TRBD1. This CDR3 has 14 residues. V lost 6 bases to trimming and J lost 4 bases; unmatched junction nucleotides: 3. Germline CDR1 is ENHRY and CDR2 is SYGVKD. The CDR3: CAIRTGGSTGELFF. CDR3 DNA sequence: TGTGCCATCAGAACAGGGGGCTCCACCGGGGAGCTGTTTTTT.

This chain connects TRBV18 to TRBJ2-7, with TRBD2 matching over 8 bases. The junction had 17 bases not matched to a gene; V was cut back by 3 bases and J by 1 base. The V gene's germline CDR1 is KGHSH and CDR2 LQKENI. The CDR3 totals 19 residues. CDR3 DNA sequence: TGTGCCAGCTCACCTTCCCGGATGTCCATAGTAGCGGGGTCCTACGAGCAGTACTTC. Residues: CASSPSRMSIVAGSYEQYF.

This chain uses TRBV16 with TRBJ2-7, with 12 bases identical to TRBD2. This CDR3 is 18 amino acids long. V lost 4 bases to trimming and J lost 3 bases; unmatched junction nucleotides: 13. CDR1 KGHSY and CDR2 FQNENV come from the germline V gene. DNA of the CDR3: TGTGCCAGCAGCCCCTGTACTATGACTAGCGGGAGAGTCTACGAGCAGTACTTC. Translating gives CASSPCTMTSGRVYEQYF.

The rearrangement joins TRBV5-1 to TRBJ2-1; 8 nucleotides line up with TRBD1. This CDR3 region has 15 residues. The trim removed 5 bases at V and 2 bases at J, leaving 6 bases unmatched. Per the germline V gene, CDR1 is SGHRS and CDR2 is YFSETQ. The CDR3 loop is CASSPLDRAYNEQFF. DNA of the CDR3: TGCGCCAGCAGTCCCCTGGACAGGGCCTACAATGAGCAGTTCTTC. Full variable domain (outside the CDR3, taken from reference TRBV5-1 and TRBJ2-1): KAGVTQTPRYLIKTRGQQVTLSCSPISGHRSVSWYQQTPGQGLQFLFEYFSETQRNKGNFPGRFSGRQFSNSRSEMNVSTLELGDSALYLCASSPLDRAYNEQFFGPGTRLTVL.